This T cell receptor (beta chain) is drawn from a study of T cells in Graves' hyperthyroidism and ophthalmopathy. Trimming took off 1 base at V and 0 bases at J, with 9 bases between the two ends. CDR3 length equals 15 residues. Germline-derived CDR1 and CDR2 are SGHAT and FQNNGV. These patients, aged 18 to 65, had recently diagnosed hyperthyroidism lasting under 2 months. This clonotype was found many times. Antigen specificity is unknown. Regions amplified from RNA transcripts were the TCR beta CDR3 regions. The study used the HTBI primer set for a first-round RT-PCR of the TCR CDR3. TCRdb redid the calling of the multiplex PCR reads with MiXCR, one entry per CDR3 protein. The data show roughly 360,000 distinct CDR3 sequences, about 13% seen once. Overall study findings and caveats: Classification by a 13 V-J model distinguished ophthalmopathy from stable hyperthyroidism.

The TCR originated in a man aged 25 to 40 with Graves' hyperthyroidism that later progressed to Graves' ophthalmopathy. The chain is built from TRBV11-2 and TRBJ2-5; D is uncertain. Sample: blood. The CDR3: CASSLGPTYQETQYF. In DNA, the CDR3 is TGTGCCAGCAGCTTAGGCCCCACGTACCAAGAGACCCAGTACTTC.